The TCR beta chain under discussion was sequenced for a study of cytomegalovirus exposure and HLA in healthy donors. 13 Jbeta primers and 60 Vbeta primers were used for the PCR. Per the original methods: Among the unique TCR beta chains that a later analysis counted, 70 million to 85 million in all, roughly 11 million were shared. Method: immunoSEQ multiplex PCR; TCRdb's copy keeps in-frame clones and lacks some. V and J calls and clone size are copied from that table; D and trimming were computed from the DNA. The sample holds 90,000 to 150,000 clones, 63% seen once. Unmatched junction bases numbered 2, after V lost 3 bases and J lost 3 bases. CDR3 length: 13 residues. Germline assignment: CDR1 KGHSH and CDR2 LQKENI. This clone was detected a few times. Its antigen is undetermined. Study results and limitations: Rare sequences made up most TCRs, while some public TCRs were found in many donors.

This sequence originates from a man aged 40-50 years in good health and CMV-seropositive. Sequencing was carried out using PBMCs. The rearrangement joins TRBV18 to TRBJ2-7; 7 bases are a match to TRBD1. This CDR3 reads CASSPRQGYEQYF. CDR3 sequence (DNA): TGTGCCAGCTCACCGAGACAGGGCTACGAGCAGTACTTC. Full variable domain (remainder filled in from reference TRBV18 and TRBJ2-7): NAGVMQNPRHLVRRRGQEARLRCSPMKGHSHVYWYRQLPEEGLKFMVYLQKENIIDESGMPKERFSAEFPKEGPSILRIQQVVRGDSAAYFCASSPRQGYEQYFGPGTRLTVT.